These 17 T cell receptor beta chains originate from one sample sequenced in a study of T-cell reconstitution after alpha-beta-depleted transplantation in children (dated by TCRdb to about 2016). The library came from PCR. Sequenced using an Illumina HiSeq 2500. TCR library preparation used molecular barcoding, with unique molecular identifiers applied to normalize quantification of the TCRbeta repertoire. The raw public data were reprocessed by TCRdb itself: fastp quality trimming at Q25, MiXCR clonotype calling, in-frame beta chains only. Every distinct CDR3 protein forms one entry, paired with its most common genes and DNA. In all, the sample holds approximately 590,000 distinct CDR3 sequences, and roughly a tenth of those were seen once. The ten largest clonotypes hold about 4% of the sample. The sample here was PBMCs from the stem cell graft donor, taken from the stem cell graft. These receptors were obtained from a human donor who donated a stem cell graft to a child with acute myeloid leukemia.

This chain joins TRBV20-1 and TRBJ1-1, with TRBD1 matching over 7 bases. The CDR3 totals 14 residues. Per the germline V gene, CDR1 is DFQATT and CDR2 is SNEGSKA (reference sequence). The J segment lost 6 bases and the V segment lost 4 bases, leaving 11 bases of the junction unmatched. CDR3 bases: TGCAGTGCTAACAAACAGGGGAAGGGTGCTGAAGCTTTCTTT. Translating it yields CSANKQGKGAEAFF.

Only a few counts were recorded for this clonotype. V usage is TRBV5-1 and J usage is TRBJ2-5; D is tentatively TRBD1 or TRBD2 (6 bases each). The CDR3 consists of 16 residues. The ends were cut back, 4 bases at V and 1 base at J, with 17 bases in the middle. CDR1 is SGHRS and CDR2 is YFSETQ in the germline V gene. CDR3 sequence: CASSLEGGGPQETQYF. The CDR3 DNA is TGCGCCAGCAGCCTCGAAGGGGGAGGCCCCCAAGAGACCCAGTACTTC.

The chain uses TRBV21-1 and TRBJ2-7. TRBV21-1 is a pseudogene. The CDR3 has 11 amino acids. Here the CDR3 reads CVSSKLYEQYF. The CDR3 DNA is TGTGTCAGCAGCAAACTATACGAGCAGTACTTC.

The chain employs TRBV12-3 or TRBV12-4 and TRBJ2-3; D is unclear. Between the trimmed V and J ends, which lost 5 bases and 3 bases, there was a span of 15 bases. The CDR3 has 15 amino acids. For the CDR3, the DNA is TGTGCCAGCAGTCAGGAATACTTTAGTACAGATACGCAGTATTTT. This codes for CASSQEYFSTDTQYF.

At least ten counts were recorded for this clonotype. Here the CDR3 DNA reads TGTGCCAGCAGCAGACCGGGACTACCCATTGAGCAGTTCTTC. The encoded protein is CASSRPGLPIEQFF. The V and J genes are TRBV6-2 or TRBV6-3 and TRBJ2-1, with 7 bases that match TRBD2. The V segment lost 6 bases and the J segment 9 bases; nucleotides outside the gene matches: 11. Germline V gives CDR1 MNHEY, CDR2 SVGEGT. CDR3 size: 14 residues.

This clonotype has only a few counts. V gene TRBV4-3 combines with J gene TRBJ1-2; 8 nucleotides match TRBD1. This CDR3 comprises 16 residues. J was trimmed by 3 bases and V by 0 bases; bases with no gene match: 6. Germline V gene data show CDR1 as LGHNA and CDR2 as YSLEER. DNA for the CDR3: TGCGCCAGCAGCCAAGATCTTTCAGGGGGCCACTATGGCTACACCTTC. Protein sequence: CASSQDLSGGHYGYTF.

The sample holds a few counts of this clonotype. This chain uses TRBV20-1 with TRBJ2-1, with D unresolved. Germline V gene sequence: CDR1 DFQATT, CDR2 SNEGSKA (reference sequence). This CDR3 spans 11 amino acids. V lost 5 bases to trimming and J lost 7 bases, with 9 bases between them. CDR3 DNA sequence: TGCAGTGCTGATTTGGAGAATGAGCAGTTCTTC. Amino acid sequence: CSADLENEQFF.

The table lists this clonotype with a few counts. The V gene is TRBV7-8, the J gene TRBJ1-5; 8 nucleotides agree with TRBD1. Germline V CDR1 and CDR2: SGHVS, FQNEAQ. The CDR3 consists of 14 residues. With V trimmed by 5 bases and J by 6 bases, 6 bases remained unmatched. The chain's CDR3 is CASSLDRVSQPQHF. DNA of the CDR3: TGTGCCAGCAGCCTGGACAGGGTCAGTCAGCCCCAGCATTTT.

This clonotype was seen more than once but under ten times. The V gene is TRBV15, the J gene TRBJ1-4; weak D call: TRBD1 (6 bases). The CDR3 consists of 13 residues. Germline V gene sequence: CDR1 LNHNV, CDR2 YYDKDF (reference sequence). The ends were cut back, 10 bases at V and 4 bases at J, with 13 bases in the middle. CDR3 protein: CAIGGGVNEKLFF. The CDR3, as DNA: TGTGCCATCGGAGGGGGGGTTAATGAAAAACTGTTTTTT.

The rearrangement uses TRBV20-1 and TRBJ2-1; the D gene is possibly TRBD2 (5 bases). This CDR3 region has 14 residues. With 2 bases removed from V and 4 bases from J, the gap between germline ends came to 12 bases. CDR1 is DFQATT and CDR2 is SNEGSKA in the germline V gene (reference sequence). As DNA, the CDR3 is TGCAGTGCTAGATTACCTCGGGGATACAATGAGCAGTTCTTC. Its translation is CSARLPRGYNEQFF.

This clonotype was counted a few times. The gene calls are TRBV7-3 and TRBJ2-7; possible D gene TRBD1, 6 bases. CDR1 and CDR2 (germline): SGHTA, FQGTGA. The CDR3 is 15 amino acids. The V end lost 2 bases, the J end lost 5 bases, and 16 bases lay between the germline ends. Here the CDR3 reads CASSLYPGTQDEQYF. The CDR3 DNA reads as TGTGCCAGCAGCTTATACCCCGGGACACAGGACGAGCAGTACTTC.

In its sample, this clonotype was seen a few times. This sequence joins TRBV12-3 or TRBV12-4 and TRBJ2-1; D is perhaps TRBD1 (6 bases). The V end lost 4 bases, the J end lost 9 bases, and 22 bases lay between the germline ends. This CDR3 region has 16 residues. This CDR3 is CASSSTSKQGFGEQFF. CDR3 bases: TGTGCCAGCAGTTCAACCAGCAAACAGGGATTTGGTGAGCAGTTCTTC.

This clonotype was recorded at least ten times. This rearrangement joins TRBV5-1 to TRBJ1-6; D unresolved. This CDR3 comprises 12 residues. The V and J ends lost 7 bases and 9 bases respectively, with 11 bases between them. CDR1 is SGHRS and CDR2 is YFSETQ in the germline V gene. Here the CDR3 reads CASRTAPSPLHF. Written as DNA, the CDR3 is TGCGCCAGCCGAACGGCGCCTTCACCCCTCCACTTT.

The sample holds many counts of this clonotype. The chain has TRBV6-1 and TRBJ2-3; D call uncertain. The CDR3 is 14 residues long. The germline CDR1 and CDR2 sequences are MNHNS and SASEGT. The V gene lost 8 bases and the J gene lost 6 bases, with 18 bases spanning the gap. The CDR3 region has the DNA TGTGCCAGCGGAAAGAGATCTGTCGGGGATACGCAGTATTTT. Translation gives CASGKRSVGDTQYF.

This clonotype was counted many times. This chain connects TRBV7-9 to TRBJ1-1; the D is unclear. CDR1 is SEHNR, CDR2 FQNEAQ, per germline (reference sequence). With 6 bases removed from V and 1 base from J, the gap between germline ends came to 9 bases. The CDR3 has 13 residues. CDR3 coding DNA: TGTGCCAGCAGGTCTACATCGAACACTGAAGCTTTCTTT. Amino acids: CASRSTSNTEAFF. The full variable domain, rest sourced from reference TRBV7-9 and TRBJ1-1, is DTGVSQNPRHKITKRGQNVTFRCDPISEHNRLYWYRQTLGQGPEFLTYFQNEAQLEKSRLLSDRFSAERPKGSFSTLEIQRTEQGDSAMYLCASRSTSNTEAFFGQGTRLTVV.

The rearrangement joins TRBV24-1 to TRBJ2-1; D is perhaps TRBD2 (6 bases). CDR1 is KGHDR, CDR2 SFDVKD, per germline. The length of the CDR3 is 14 residues. V lost 5 bases to trimming and J lost 5 bases, with 12 bases between them. CDR3 region: CATSVTSRHNEQFF. The CDR3, as DNA: TGTGCCACCAGTGTAACTAGCCGACACAATGAGCAGTTCTTC.

The gene calls are TRBV9 and TRBJ2-3, with 10 bases aligning to TRBD2. V trimming: 0 bases; J trimming: 6 bases; junction bases outside the gene matches: 7. The length of the CDR3 is 16 residues. Per the germline V gene, CDR1 is SGDLS and CDR2 is YYNGEE. The CDR3 sequence is CASSVAGLAGEDTQYF. For the CDR3, the DNA is TGTGCCAGCAGCGTAGCTGGTCTAGCGGGAGAGGATACGCAGTATTTT.